This T cell receptor beta chain is from a study of identical twins. The germline CDR1 and CDR2 sequences are SQVTM and ANQGSEA. The CDR3 is 12 amino acids. As to this clonotype: Its antigen is as yet unknown. Germline and junction disagree at one end, which may indicate a read error.

Points from the study as a whole: Out-of-frame alpha sequences shared between twins exhibited an excess of low generation probability. Instead of following the same donors, the conclusions were based on cross-sectional statistical analysis. The presence of invariant MAIT and iNKT cells could partly confound analyses of zero-insertion sequences.

After template switching added a universal primer site, the resulting cDNA carried unique molecular identifiers. TCRdb re-analysed the 5' RACE reads in MiXCR, keeping a single row per CDR3 protein. Found here are a few hundred thousand distinct CDR3 sequences, around 8.8% of them singletons; the top ten hold less than 2.5%. The same sample was also used in a study of yellow fever vaccine responses in identical twins.

Sequenced sample: memory (CD45RO+) T cells sorted from blood. The receptor's source is a young woman in good health. The genes are TRBV29-1 and TRBJ2-3, with D possibly matching TRBD1 (6 bases). DNA for the CDR3: TGCAGCGTGGGGACACCCCCAGATGCGCAGTATTTT. Residues: CSVGTPPDAQYF.